There are many counts of the clone carrying this T cell receptor (beta chain). As yet, its antigen is unknown. 2 million PBMCs stored at -80 C were the source of the unsorted libraries. 5'RACE generated cDNA with 10-nucleotide random UMIs. Using its own MiXCR run on the 5' RACE reads, TCRdb lists one record per CDR3 protein. The sample records 45,000 to 65,000 distinct CDR3 sequences, about 3.7% being singletons. The data were obtained in a study of neurological immune-mediated disorders. Study summary: Multiple sclerosis patients numbered roughly 35, with some 31 relapsing-remitting and 3 secondary progressive. Study-wide findings and caveats: HTLV-1-associated myelopathy displayed the greatest TCR clonal expansion, and multiple sclerosis exhibited the smallest, lower than that of healthy controls.

Germline V lookup: CDR1 SEHNR, CDR2 FQNEAQ (reference sequence). The CDR3 has 15 residues. Trimming left V 0 bases short and J 5 bases short, with 10 bases between. The sequenced sample was PBMCs. The chain couples TRBV7-9 to TRBJ1-4; D not resolved. The receptor was derived from a man between 40 and 49 years old with multiple sclerosis. CDR3 residues: CASSLAGGRNEKLFF. CDR3 in DNA: TGTGCCAGCAGCTTAGCCGGCGGGAGGAATGAAAAACTGTTTTTT.